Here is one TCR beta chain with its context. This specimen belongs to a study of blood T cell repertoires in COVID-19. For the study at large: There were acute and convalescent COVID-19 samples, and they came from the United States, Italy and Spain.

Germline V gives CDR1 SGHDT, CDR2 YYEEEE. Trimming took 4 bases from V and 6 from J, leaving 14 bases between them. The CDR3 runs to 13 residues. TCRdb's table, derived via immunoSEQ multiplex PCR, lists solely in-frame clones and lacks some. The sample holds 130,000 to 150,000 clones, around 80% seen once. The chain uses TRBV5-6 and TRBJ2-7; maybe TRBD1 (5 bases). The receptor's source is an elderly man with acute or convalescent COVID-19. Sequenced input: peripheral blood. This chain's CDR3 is CASSLTATIEQYF. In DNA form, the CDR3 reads TGTGCCAGCAGCCTGACAGCTACTATCGAGCAGTACTTC.